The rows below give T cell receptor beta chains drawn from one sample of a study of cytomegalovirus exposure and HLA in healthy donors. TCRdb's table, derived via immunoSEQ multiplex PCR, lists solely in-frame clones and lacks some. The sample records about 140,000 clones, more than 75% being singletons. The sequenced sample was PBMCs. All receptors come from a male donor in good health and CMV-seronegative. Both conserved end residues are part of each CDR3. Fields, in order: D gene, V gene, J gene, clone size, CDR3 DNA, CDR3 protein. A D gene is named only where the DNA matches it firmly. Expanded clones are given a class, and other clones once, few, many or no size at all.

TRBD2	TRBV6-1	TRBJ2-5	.	TGTGCCAGCAGTGTAACGATAGCGGGGGCTCTTTGGGCCCAGTACTTC	CASSVTIAGALWAQYF
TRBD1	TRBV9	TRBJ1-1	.	TGTGCCAGCAGCAGGGGGCGGGTCACTGAAGCTTTCTTT	CASSRGRVTEAFF
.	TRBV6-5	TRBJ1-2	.	TGTGCCAGCAGTTACGAGGGAGCCTATGGCTACACCTTC	CASSYEGAYGYTF
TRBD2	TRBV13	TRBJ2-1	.	TGTGCCAGCAGCACGGGACTAGCGGGGCCGAATGAGCAGTTCTTC	CASSTGLAGPNEQFF
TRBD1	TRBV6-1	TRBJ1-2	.	TGTGCCAGCAGTCCCCGGGACAGGGAGGGCTACACCTTC	CASSPRDREGYTF
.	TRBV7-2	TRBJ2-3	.	TGTGCCAGCAGCAATCCCGTCCTAAATACGCAGTATTTT	CASSNPVLNTQYF
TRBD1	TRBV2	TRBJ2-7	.	TGTGCCAGCAGTGAAATGGGGACAGGGGGCGAGCAGTACTTC	CASSEMGTGGEQYF
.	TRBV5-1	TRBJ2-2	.	TGCGCCAGCAGCTCCAACAGGGAAGTAACCGGGGAGCTGTTTTTT	CASSSNREVTGELFF
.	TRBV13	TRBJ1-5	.	TGTGCCAGCAGCTTATTTCAACAGCCCCAGCATTTT	CASSLFQQPQHF
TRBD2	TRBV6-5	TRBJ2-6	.	TGTGCCAGCTGGGGGGGATTCTCTGGGGCCAACGTCCTGACTTTC	CASWGGFSGANVLTF
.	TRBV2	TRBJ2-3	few	TGTGCCAGCAGCGCGGGACTCGCGAGCTTTGATACGCAGTATTTT	CASSAGLASFDTQYF
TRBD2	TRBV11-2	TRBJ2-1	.	TGTGCCAGCCGCGACCAGCGGGGGCCTAATGAGCAGTTCTTC	CASRDQRGPNEQFF
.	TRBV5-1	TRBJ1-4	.	TGCGCCAGCAGCGAGGGCACAACTAATGAAAAACTGTTTTTT	CASSEGTTNEKLFF
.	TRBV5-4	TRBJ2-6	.	TGTGCCAGCAGCCCCAGGGTGCCGGGGGCCAACGTCCTGACTTTC	CASSPRVPGANVLTF
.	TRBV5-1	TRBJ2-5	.	TGCGCCAGCAGCTTGGCCCCCGGTGGCCAAGAGACCCAGTACTTC	CASSLAPGGQETQYF
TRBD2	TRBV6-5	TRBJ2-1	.	TGTGCCAGCAGTTTCGGACTAGCGGAGAACAATGAGCAGTTCTTC	CASSFGLAENNEQFF
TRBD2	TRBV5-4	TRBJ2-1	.	TGTGCCAGCAGCTCCCCTAGCGGGGGGGAGAATGAGCAGTTCTTC	CASSSPSGGENEQFF
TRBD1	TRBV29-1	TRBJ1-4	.	TGCAGCGTTGAAGATGGGGGTTCGACAGGGGGGTATGAAAAACTGTTTTTT	CSVEDGGSTGGYEKLFF
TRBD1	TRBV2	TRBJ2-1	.	TGTGCCAGCAGTGCGGGGGACAGGGGGAGGAATGAGCAGTTCTTC	CASSAGDRGRNEQFF
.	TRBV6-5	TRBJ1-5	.	TGTGCCAGCAGGATGACGGGAAATCAGCCCCAGCATTTT	CASRMTGNQPQHF
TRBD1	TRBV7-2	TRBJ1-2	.	TGTGCCAGCAGCGCCGACAGGGTTGGGTATGGCTACACCTTC	CASSADRVGYGYTF
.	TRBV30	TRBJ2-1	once	TGTGCCTGGACACCGGACTCATCTTACAATGAGCAGTTCTTC	CAWTPDSSYNEQFF
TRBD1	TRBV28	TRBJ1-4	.	TGTGCCAGCACTAATTACCCAAGACAGGGAGGAGAAAAACTGTTTTTT	CASTNYPRQGGEKLFF
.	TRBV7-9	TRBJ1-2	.	TGTGCCGGGATGTTGGACAGCTATGGCTACACCTTC	CAGMLDSYGYTF
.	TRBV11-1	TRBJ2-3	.	TGTGCCAGCAGCTTAGCGCCAGCGATCACAGATACGCAGTATTTT	CASSLAPAITDTQYF
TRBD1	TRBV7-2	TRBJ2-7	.	TGTGCCAGCAGCCTACGACAGGGCATCACCTACGAGCAGTACTTC	CASSLRQGITYEQYF
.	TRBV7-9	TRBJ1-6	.	TGTGCCAGCAGCCGGGACATTTATAATTCACCCCTCCACTTT	CASSRDIYNSPLHF
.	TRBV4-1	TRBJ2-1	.	TGCGCCAGCAGCCCGATGTACTTGAGCTCCTACAATGAGCAGTTCTTC	CASSPMYLSSYNEQFF
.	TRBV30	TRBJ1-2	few	TGTGCCTGGAATGGGGAGATGAAGCGTGGCTACACCTTC	CAWNGEMKRGYTF
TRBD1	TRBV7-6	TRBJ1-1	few	TGTGCCAGCAGATTAGGGTCCCCACAGGGGGCGCGTGGGATGAACACTGAAGCTTTCTTT	CASRLGSPQGARGMNTEAFF
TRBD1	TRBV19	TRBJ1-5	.	TGTGCCAGTAGGTTCACAGGGGGGGGCAATCAGCCCCAGCATTTT	CASRFTGGGNQPQHF
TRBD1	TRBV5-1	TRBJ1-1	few	TGCGCCAGCAGCTCCACAGGGGCGGACACTGAAGCTTTCTTT	CASSSTGADTEAFF
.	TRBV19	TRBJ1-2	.	TGTGCCAGTAATGATTGGAGCACTTATGGCTACACCTTC	CASNDWSTYGYTF
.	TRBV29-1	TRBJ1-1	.	TGCAGCGTTGAGGGGCAAGAGAACACTGAAGCTTTCTTT	CSVEGQENTEAFF
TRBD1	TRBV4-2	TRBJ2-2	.	TGTGCCAGCAGCCTATCCGGGACAGGGTCTAAGACCGGGGAGCTGTTTTTT	CASSLSGTGSKTGELFF
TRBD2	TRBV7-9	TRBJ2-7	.	TGTGCCAGCAGCTCCACGGGGGGGGGTTTCCCCTCCGAGCAGTACTTC	CASSSTGGGFPSEQYF
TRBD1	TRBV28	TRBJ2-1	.	TGTGCCAGCAAGGGCCTGGACAGGGGGGTCAATGAGCAGTTCTTC	CASKGLDRGVNEQFF